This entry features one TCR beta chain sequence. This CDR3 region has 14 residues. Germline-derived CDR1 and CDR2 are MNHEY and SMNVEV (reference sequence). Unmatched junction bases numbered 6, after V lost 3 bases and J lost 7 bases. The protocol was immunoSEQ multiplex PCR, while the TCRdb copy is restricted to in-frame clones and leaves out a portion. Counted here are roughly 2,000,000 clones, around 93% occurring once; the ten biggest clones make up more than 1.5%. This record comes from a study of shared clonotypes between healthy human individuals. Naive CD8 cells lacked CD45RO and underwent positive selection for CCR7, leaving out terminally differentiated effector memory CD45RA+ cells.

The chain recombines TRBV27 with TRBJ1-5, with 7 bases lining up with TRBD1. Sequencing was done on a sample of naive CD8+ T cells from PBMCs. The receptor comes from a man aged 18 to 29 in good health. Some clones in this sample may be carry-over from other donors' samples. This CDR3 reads CASSLTGTMQPQHF. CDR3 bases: TGTGCCAGCAGTTTGACAGGGACAATGCAGCCCCAGCATTTT.